This T cell receptor (beta chain) emerged from a study of cytomegalovirus exposure and HLA in healthy donors. As for the study in general: In an early release, HLA-typed donors contributed some 82 million unique TCR sequences.

A word on this clone: Antigen unknown.

V lost 2 bases and J 1 base, leaving 11 bases between the germline ends. There are 15 residues in the CDR3. CDR1 and CDR2 (germline): SEHNR, FQNEAQ (reference sequence). Use of 60 Vbeta and 13 Jbeta primers characterized the PCR. Sequencing used immunoSEQ multiplex PCR; TCRdb keeps in-frame clones, though not all of them. Of approximately 110,000 clones detected, 77% appear once; the ten largest clones hold about 13%. Study-wide points: There were over 150 TCR beta chains listed as cytomegalovirus-associated.

The TCR was taken from a woman aged 40 to 50 in good health and CMV-seropositive. The specimen sequenced was PBMCs. The chain carries TRBV7-9 and TRBJ2-5, with a weak D call TRBD1 (5 bases). DNA of the CDR3: TGTGCCAGCAGCTTACAGGGCGCCTCCCAAGAGACCCAGTACTTC. Residues: CASSLQGASQETQYF.